This is a list of T cell receptor beta chains from one sample in a study of control samples from healthy donors and cancer patients. This table comes from immunoSEQ multiplex PCR, and its TCRdb copy is limited to in-frame clones, with some not included. The repertoire holds around 200,000 clones, with 85% to 95% as singletons. Sequenced: blood. These receptors originate from a man aged 18 to 29 in good health. Both conserved end residues are part of each CDR3. D genes are given only for firm matches. The size field is filled for only some rows; it gives once, few, many or a size class.

clone size	V gene	D gene	J gene	CDR3 DNA	CDR3 protein
NA	TRBV5-1	TRBD2	TRBJ2-2	TGCGCCAGCAGCTTGGCCAAGCGGGGGGGCTCGAACACCGGGGAGCTGTTTTTT	CASSLAKRGGSNTGELFF
NA	TRBV6-5	NA	TRBJ2-3	TGTGCCAGCAGCCAAAGAGATACGCAGTATTTT	CASSQRDTQYF
NA	TRBV10-3	NA	TRBJ1-3	TGTGCCATCAGTGAAAAATTCATCTCTGGAAACACCATATATTTT	CAISEKFISGNTIYF
NA	TRBV6-6	NA	TRBJ1-4	TGTGCCAGCAAAGGGGGGGGATTGGGTGAAAAACTGTTTTTT	CASKGGGLGEKLFF
NA	TRBV5-8	NA	TRBJ1-5	TGTGCCAGCAGCTTTTTAGGAGGAAATCAGCCCCAGCATTTT	CASSFLGGNQPQHF
NA	TRBV12-5	NA	TRBJ1-1	TGTGCTAGTGCCCGACAGAGGAACACTGAAGCTTTCTTT	CASARQRNTEAFF
NA	TRBV12-3/TRBV12-4	NA	TRBJ2-7	TGTGCCAGCAGCCCCGGGACCTATTACGAGCAGTACTTC	CASSPGTYYEQYF
NA	TRBV5-1	NA	TRBJ1-1	TGCGCCAGCAGCTTGGAGTGGGAGTACACTGAAGCTTTCTTT	CASSLEWEYTEAFF
NA	TRBV5-6	NA	TRBJ2-1	TGTGCCAGCAGCGGGGGACACCACGATGAGCAGTTCTTC	CASSGGHHDEQFF
NA	TRBV5-1	TRBD1	TRBJ2-1	TGCGCCAGCGGGACACTGACAGGGGCCCCCAATGAGCAGTTCTTC	CASGTLTGAPNEQFF
NA	TRBV5-1	NA	TRBJ2-5	TGCGCCAGCAGCTTGAGGCAGATCCAAGAGACCCAGTACTTC	CASSLRQIQETQYF
NA	TRBV28	NA	TRBJ2-2	TGTGCCAGCAAACCCAGGACGGGAAACACCGGGGAGCTGTTTTTT	CASKPRTGNTGELFF
NA	TRBV6-6	NA	TRBJ1-1	TGTGCCAGTTCCGGAACAGCGAACACTGAAGCTTTCTTT	CASSGTANTEAFF
NA	TRBV15	TRBD1	TRBJ2-7	TGTGCCACCAGGAGGGCCCGGGACAGGGGGCCGGACGAGCAGTACTTC	CATRRARDRGPDEQYF
NA	TRBV11-2	NA	TRBJ1-3	TGTGCCAGCAGCTTTATAGGACGGAGCTCTGGAAACACCATATATTTT	CASSFIGRSSGNTIYF
NA	TRBV2	NA	TRBJ1-5	TGTGCCAGCAGTGCTTCCAGGGTCAATCAGCCCCAGCATTTT	CASSASRVNQPQHF
NA	TRBV2	NA	TRBJ1-2	TGTGCCAGCAGCGAACAGAGTAACTATGGCTACACCTTC	CASSEQSNYGYTF
NA	TRBV3-1/TRBV3-2	TRBD2	TRBJ2-3	TGTGCCAGCAGCCGTGGACTAGCGGCTAGCACAGATACGCAGTATTTT	CASSRGLAASTDTQYF
NA	TRBV6-5	NA	TRBJ2-7	TGTGCCAGCAGTTCCCCCTACGAGCAGTACTTC	CASSSPYEQYF
NA	TRBV11-2	NA	TRBJ2-7	TGTGCCAGCAGCTACCGAGGGGGGCTGAGCTCCTACGAGCAGTACTTC	CASSYRGGLSSYEQYF
NA	TRBV20-1	NA	TRBJ2-5	TGCAGTGCCTTTAATCAAGAGACCCAGTACTTC	CSAFNQETQYF
NA	TRBV6-6	NA	TRBJ1-1	TGTGCCAGCAGTCCTCTCGACTTGGGGGGGACTGAAGCTTTCTTT	CASSPLDLGGTEAFF
once	TRBV18	TRBD1	TRBJ1-4	TGTGCCAGCTCACTCGGGACAGGAGATGAAAAACTGTTTTTT	CASSLGTGDEKLFF
NA	TRBV4-1	NA	TRBJ2-7	TGCGCCAGCAGCCAAGGGGTAGGGGCGCGGGAGCAGTACTTC	CASSQGVGAREQYF
NA	TRBV27	TRBD1	TRBJ2-2	TGTGCCAGCAGTTTGTCCTACTTACAGGGGACCACCGGGGAGCTGTTTTTT	CASSLSYLQGTTGELFF
NA	TRBV19	NA	TRBJ1-6	TGTGCCAGTACCCCTCAAACCTCCTATAATTCACCCCTCCACTTT	CASTPQTSYNSPLHF
NA	TRBV7-9	NA	TRBJ2-7	TGTGCCAGCAGCTTGAGGCAATACGAGCAGTACTTC	CASSLRQYEQYF
NA	TRBV5-1	NA	TRBJ1-2	TGCGCCAGCAGCTTGGAAGGGTCGACCTATGGCTACACCTTC	CASSLEGSTYGYTF
few	TRBV5-5	TRBD1	TRBJ1-1	TGTGCCAGCAGCTTGTTCCCCTCCGGGACAGGGGGAGGTACCACTGAAGCTTTCTTT	CASSLFPSGTGGGTTEAFF
NA	TRBV10-2	NA	TRBJ1-6	TGCGCCAGCAGTGATCATGGCAAGGATCGCTCACCCCTCCACTTT	CASSDHGKDRSPLHF
NA	TRBV5-1	TRBD2	TRBJ2-1	TGCGCCAGCAGGGCCGGGACTAGCGGTGCTAATGAGCAGTTCTTC	CASRAGTSGANEQFF
NA	TRBV5-5	TRBD1	TRBJ2-1	TGTGCCAGCAGCTTATTCCAGAGATTGGACAGGGCAAACAATGAGCAGTTCTTC	CASSLFQRLDRANNEQFF
NA	TRBV27	NA	TRBJ1-5	TGTGCCAGCAGTGCCCGACAGGGCAATCAGCCCCAGCATTTT	CASSARQGNQPQHF
once	TRBV14	NA	TRBJ1-2	TGTGCCAGCAGCCAAGATTGGGGTAACTATGGCTACACCTTC	CASSQDWGNYGYTF
NA	TRBV12-3/TRBV12-4	NA	TRBJ2-3	TGTGCCAGCGGGCGGTCCATAGAGGATACGCAGTATTTT	CASGRSIEDTQYF
NA	TRBV14	TRBD1	TRBJ2-7	TGTGCCAGCAGCCAAGATTTTGGCAGGGGGTACGAGCAGTACTTC	CASSQDFGRGYEQYF
NA	TRBV5-1	NA	TRBJ2-3	TGCGCCAGCAGCTTGAACAGGGAGCAAACGCAGTATTTT	CASSLNREQTQYF
NA	TRBV2	TRBD2	TRBJ2-7	TGTGCCAGCAGAACTAGCGGTACCTACGAGCAGTACTTC	CASRTSGTYEQYF
NA	TRBV24-1	NA	TRBJ2-7	TGTGCCACCAGTGATTTGAAAGGGGGGTCCTACGAGCAGTACTTC	CATSDLKGGSYEQYF
NA	TRBV12-3/TRBV12-4	NA	TRBJ2-7	TGTGCCAGCAGTTTAACCACGACCTACGAGCAGTACTTC	CASSLTTTYEQYF
few	TRBV9	TRBD1	TRBJ1-1	TGTGCCAGCAGCCCCCAGACAGGGCAGGGTGAAGCTTTCTTT	CASSPQTGQGEAFF
once	TRBV7-8	TRBD1	TRBJ1-1	TGTGCCAGCAGCTGGGGACAGATGAACACTGAAGCTTTCTTT	CASSWGQMNTEAFF